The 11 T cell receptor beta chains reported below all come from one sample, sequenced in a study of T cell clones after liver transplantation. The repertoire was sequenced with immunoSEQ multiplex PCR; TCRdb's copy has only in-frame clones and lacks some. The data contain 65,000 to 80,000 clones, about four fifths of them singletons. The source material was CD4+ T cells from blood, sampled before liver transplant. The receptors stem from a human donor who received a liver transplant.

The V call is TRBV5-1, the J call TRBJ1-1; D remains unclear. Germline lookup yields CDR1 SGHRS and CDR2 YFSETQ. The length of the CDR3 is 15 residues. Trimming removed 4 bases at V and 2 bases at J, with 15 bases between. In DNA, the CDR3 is TGCGCCAGCAGCCCGATGGGCGGCCAAAACACTGAAGCTTTCTTT. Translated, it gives CASSPMGGQNTEAFF.

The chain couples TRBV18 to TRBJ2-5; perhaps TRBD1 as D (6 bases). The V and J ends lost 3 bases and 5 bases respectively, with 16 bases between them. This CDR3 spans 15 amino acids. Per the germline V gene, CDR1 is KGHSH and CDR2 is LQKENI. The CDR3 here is CASSPPSRGTETQYF. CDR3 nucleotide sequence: TGTGCCAGCTCACCCCCAAGCAGGGGTACGGAGACCCAGTACTTC.

CDR3 sequence: CASSPGQFSNYGYTF. DNA of the CDR3: TGTGCCAGCAGCCCCGGACAGTTCTCCAACTATGGCTACACCTTC. V usage is TRBV5-6 and J usage is TRBJ1-2; a weak D match, TRBD1 (6 bases). Germline V gene lookup returns CDR1 SGHDT and CDR2 YYEEEE. This CDR3 comprises 15 residues. V was clipped by 4 bases and J by 2 bases, with 15 bases between them.

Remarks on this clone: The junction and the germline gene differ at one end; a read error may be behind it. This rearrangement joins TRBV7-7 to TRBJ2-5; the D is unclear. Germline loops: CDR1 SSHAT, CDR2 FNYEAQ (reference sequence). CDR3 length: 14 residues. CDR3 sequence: CASSSDIAQETQYF. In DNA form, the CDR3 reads TGTGCTAGCAGCTCTGACATCGCCCAAGAGACCCAGTACTTC.

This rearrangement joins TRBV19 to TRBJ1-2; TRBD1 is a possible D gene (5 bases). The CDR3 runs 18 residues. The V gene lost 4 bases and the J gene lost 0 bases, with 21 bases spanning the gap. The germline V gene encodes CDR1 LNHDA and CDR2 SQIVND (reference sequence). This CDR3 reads CASSTGRLNPYTNYGYTF. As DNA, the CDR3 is TGTGCCAGTAGTACAGGGCGCCTCAACCCCTACACTAACTATGGCTACACCTTC. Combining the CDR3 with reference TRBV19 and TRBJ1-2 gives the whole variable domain DGGITQSPKYLFRKEGQNVTLSCEQNLNHDAMYWYRQDPGQGLRLIYYSQIVNDFQKGDIAEGYSVSREKKESFPLTVTSAQKNPTAFYLCASSTGRLNPYTNYGYTFGSGTRLTVV.

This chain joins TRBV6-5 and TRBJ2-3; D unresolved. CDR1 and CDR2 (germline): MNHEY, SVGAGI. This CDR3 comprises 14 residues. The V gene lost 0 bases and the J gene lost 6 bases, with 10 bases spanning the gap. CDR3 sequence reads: CASSYSEVRDTQYF. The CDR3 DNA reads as TGTGCCAGCAGTTACTCGGAAGTCCGGGATACGCAGTATTTT.

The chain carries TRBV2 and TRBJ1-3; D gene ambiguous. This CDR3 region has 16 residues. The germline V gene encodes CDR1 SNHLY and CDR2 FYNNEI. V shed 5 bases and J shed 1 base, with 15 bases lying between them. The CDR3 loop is CASSSILPGSGNTIYF. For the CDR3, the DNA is TGTGCCAGCAGTAGTATCCTCCCCGGGTCTGGAAACACCATATATTTT.

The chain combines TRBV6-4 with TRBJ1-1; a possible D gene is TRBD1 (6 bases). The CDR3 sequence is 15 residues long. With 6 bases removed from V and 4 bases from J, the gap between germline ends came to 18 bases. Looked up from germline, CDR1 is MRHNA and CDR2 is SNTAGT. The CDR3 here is CASRREGGVSTEAFF. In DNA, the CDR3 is TGTGCCAGCAGGCGGGAGGGGGGTGTGAGCACTGAAGCTTTCTTT.

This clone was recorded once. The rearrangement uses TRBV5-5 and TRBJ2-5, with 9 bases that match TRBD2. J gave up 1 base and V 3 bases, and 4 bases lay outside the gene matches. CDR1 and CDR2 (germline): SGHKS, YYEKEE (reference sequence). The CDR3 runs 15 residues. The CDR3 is CASSSLGLAQETQYF. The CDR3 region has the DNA TGTGCCAGCAGCTCTCTGGGACTAGCCCAAGAGACCCAGTACTTC. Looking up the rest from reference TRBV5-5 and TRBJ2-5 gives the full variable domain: DAGVTQSPTHLIKTRGQQVTLRCSPISGHKSVSWYQQVLGQGPQFIFQYYEKEERGRGNFPDRFSARQFPNYSSELNVNALLLGDSALYLCASSSLGLAQETQYFGPGTRLLVL.

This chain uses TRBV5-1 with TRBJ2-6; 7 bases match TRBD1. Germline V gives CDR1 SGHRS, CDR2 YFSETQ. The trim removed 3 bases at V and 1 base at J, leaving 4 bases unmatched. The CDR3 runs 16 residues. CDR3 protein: CASSSGQVSGANVLTF. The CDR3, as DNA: TGCGCCAGCAGCTCTGGACAGGTTTCTGGGGCCAACGTCCTGACTTTC.

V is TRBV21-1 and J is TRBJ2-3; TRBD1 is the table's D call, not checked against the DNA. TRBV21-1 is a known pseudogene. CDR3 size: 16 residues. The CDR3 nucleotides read TGTGCCAGCAGCAACAGACAGGGGGCCGACACAGATACGCAGTATTTT. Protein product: CASSNRQGADTDTQYF.